These 11 T cell receptor beta chains share one sample of origin, sequenced in a study of T cell changes during pregnancy in multiple sclerosis. Data came from immunoSEQ multiplex PCR; TCRdb stores just in-frame clones and leaves some out. This sample has nearly 70,000 clones, with about 91% found just once. Specimen: peripheral blood, collected in the second trimester of pregnancy. These receptors were collected from a female donor in good health, enrolled as a control in a pregnancy study.

V gene TRBV4-1 combines with J gene TRBJ1-2, with TRBD1 identical over 7 bases. The junction had 6 bases not matched to a gene; V was cut back by 1 base and J by 4 bases. The CDR3 sequence is 15 residues long. Germline CDR1 MGHRA, CDR2 YSYEKL. The DNA of the CDR3 is TGCGCCAGCAGCCAAGTCAAGGACAGGCCCTATGGCTACACCTTC. This translates into CASSQVKDRPYGYTF.

J is TRBJ1-5 and V is TRBV10-3; D may be TRBD1 (6 bases). Trimming took off 2 bases at V and 5 bases at J, with 13 bases between the two ends. Germline V lookup: CDR1 ENHRY, CDR2 SYGVKD. The CDR3 has 15 amino acids. The CDR3 region has the DNA TGTGCCATCAGTGAGAGGGGGTCTGGGGATCAGCCCCAGCATTTT. Translated: CAISERGSGDQPQHF.

This chain connects TRBV6-5 to TRBJ1-2, with 7 positions matching TRBD1. V shed 0 bases and J 7 bases; nucleotides not matched to a gene: 5. Germline values: CDR1 MNHEY, CDR2 SVGAGI. This CDR3 region has 14 residues. CDR3: CASSYSRTGFGYTF. CDR3 DNA: TGTGCCAGCAGTTACTCGAGGACAGGATTTGGCTACACCTTC.

The chain joins TRBV6-1 to TRBJ2-7, with 9 bases matching TRBD1. The J segment lost 1 base and the V segment lost 2 bases, leaving 3 bases of the junction unmatched. Germline CDR1 is MNHNS and CDR2 is SASEGT. This CDR3 has 15 amino acids. The CDR3: CASSEPGQGSYEQYF. CDR3 sequence (DNA): TGTGCCAGCAGTGAACCGGGACAGGGTTCCTACGAGCAGTACTTC.

The CDR3 nucleotides are TGTGCCAGCAGCCCTCCCAGCAATGAGCAGTTCTTC. It yields the protein CASSPPSNEQFF. This chain links TRBV9 with TRBJ2-1; the D is unclear. V was clipped by 4 bases and J by 6 bases, with 8 bases between them. From germline, CDR1 is SGDLS and CDR2 YYNGEE. There are 12 residues in the CDR3.

This clone was observed a handful of times. The chain links TRBV19 to TRBJ1-2; D gene ambiguous. Looked up from germline, CDR1 is LNHDA and CDR2 is SQIVND (reference sequence). The CDR3 length is 13 residues. Trimming stripped 4 bases from V and 4 bases from J, with 10 bases between. CDR3 region: CASSSLSSYGYTF. The CDR3 bases are TGTGCCAGTAGTAGTCTGAGTAGCTATGGCTACACCTTC.

The V call is TRBV6-6, the J call TRBJ1-3; D gene uncertain. The CDR3 is made up of 16 amino acids. With 2 bases removed from V and 0 bases from J, the gap between germline ends came to 11 bases. Germline CDR1 MNHNY, CDR2 SVGAGI (reference sequence). DNA of the CDR3: TGTGCCAGCAGTTACGGCAGGTCTTTCTCTGGAAACACCATATATTTT. Its translation: CASSYGRSFSGNTIYF.

The chain joins TRBV23-1 to TRBJ2-1; D is possibly TRBD2 (6 bases). TRBV23-1 is designated an ORF whose function remains uncertain. Trimming pared 4 bases from V and 6 bases from J, leaving 13 bases between. CDR3 length: 14 amino acids. The CDR3 DNA is TGCGCCAGCAGTCCCACCGCGGAGGGCAATGAGCAGTTCTTC. Amino acid sequence: CASSPTAEGNEQFF.

The gene calls are TRBV11-2 and TRBJ1-5; 8 nucleotides line up with TRBD1. The V gene's germline CDR1 is SGHAT and CDR2 FQNNGV. Germline trimming cut 5 bases from V and 4 bases from J; bases unmatched to any gene: 7. There are 15 residues in the CDR3. CDR3 sequence (DNA): TGTGCCAGCAGCAGAGCAGGGGGCTCAAATCAGCCCCAGCATTTT. Protein: CASSRAGGSNQPQHF. The variable domain in full, with the rest retrieved from reference TRBV11-2 and TRBJ1-5, is EAGVAQSPRYKIIEKRQSVAFWCNPISGHATLYWYQQILGQGPKLLIQFQNNGVVDDSQLPKDRFSAERLKGVDSTLKIQPAKLEDSAVYLCASSRAGGSNQPQHFGDGTRLSIL.

This clone appeared once. The chain joins TRBV18 to TRBJ2-7, with D uncertain. The ends were cut back, 3 bases at V and 3 bases at J, with 18 bases in the middle. CDR1 is KGHSH and CDR2 is LQKENI in the germline V gene. CDR3 length: 16 amino acids. The CDR3 DNA follows: TGTGCCAGCTCACCTACTGTTTTAACGAACTTCTACGAGCAGTACTTC. It encodes CASSPTVLTNFYEQYF.

This clone was seen once. This chain links TRBV4-1 with TRBJ2-1; a weak D match, TRBD1 (5 bases). The CDR3 is 14 residues long. Between the trimmed V and J ends, which lost 1 base and 2 bases, there was a span of 6 bases. Germline loops: CDR1 MGHRA, CDR2 YSYEKL. The DNA of the CDR3 is TGCGCCAGCAGCCAAGGGGGCCCCTACAATGAGCAGTTCTTC. This codes for CASSQGGPYNEQFF.